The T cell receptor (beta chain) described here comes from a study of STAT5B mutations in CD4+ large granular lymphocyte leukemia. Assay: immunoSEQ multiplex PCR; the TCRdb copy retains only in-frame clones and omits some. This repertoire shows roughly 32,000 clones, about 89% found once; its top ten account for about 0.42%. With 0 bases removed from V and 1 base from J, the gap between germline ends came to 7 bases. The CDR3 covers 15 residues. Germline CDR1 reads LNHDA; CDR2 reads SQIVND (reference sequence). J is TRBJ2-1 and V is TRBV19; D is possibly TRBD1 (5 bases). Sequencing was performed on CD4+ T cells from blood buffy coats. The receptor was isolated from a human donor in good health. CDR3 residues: CASSIDRDSYNEQFF. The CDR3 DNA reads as TGTGCCAGTAGTATAGACAGGGATTCCTACAATGAGCAGTTCTTC.